What follows is one TCR beta chain and its context. Its recognized antigen is unknown. No base quality values were provided; no much bigger clone lies one nucleotide off. This specimen belongs to a study of shared clonotypes between healthy human individuals (TCRdb year 2020). With respect to the entire study: The cohort comprised two women and a few men aged 18 to 49 years. For each donor, CD4 naive and CD4 memory were each given three plates, CD8 naive was given two plates, and CD8 memory was given one plate. To estimate repertoire size and how much clonotype sharing occurs between individuals, the study deeply sequenced the blood TCR repertoires of 4 to 6 healthy adults. To increase sequencing depth and limit assay-specific biases, TCR repertoire library preparation and sequencing were carried out by different laboratories using diverse techniques. Leukapheresis yielded between about 0.9 and 9 billion PBMCs per donor.

CDR1 is given as LNHDA and CDR2 as SQIVND, both from the germline V gene (reference sequence). The V end loses 1 base and the J end loses 5 bases, and a stretch of 6 bases separates them. CDR3 length: 13 amino acids, cysteine to phenylalanine. Left in the record is the CDR3 DNA by itself, 39 bases read in frame from the first base. What the authors observed across the whole study: Compared with non-shared clonotypes, the clonotypes found in all four sorted-subset donors had higher generation probabilities. Sharing across several donors was observed for around 5% of naive CD4, over 3% of naive CD8, roughly 2.3% of memory CD4, and around 0.44% of memory CD8 clonotypes. Naive subsets generally had larger estimated clonotype richness than memory subsets. Incomplete sequencing was indicated by rarefaction of sorted-subset datasets, despite the large sequencing depth. The genetic and exposure-history diversity represented was limited by the small number of donors. Only blood was sampled, and tissue TCR repertoires likely differ from those in blood. Based on pairwise subsampling, the degree of clonotype sharing among donors was expected to be affected by sequencing depth.

CD8 naive samples were CD45RO-negative cells positively selected for CCR7, giving a CD45RA+CCR7+ population that excluded TemRA cells. Donors were healthy HIV-negative adults with no recently reported acute infections or vaccinations. Only Caucasian adults living in Nashville, Tennessee, USA were represented among the donors. After blood collection by leukapheresis, PBMCs were isolated using Ficoll-Histopaque density gradient centrifugation and then cryopreserved in the vapor phase of liquid nitrogen. Analytical flow cytometry was used to check the purity and quantity of each magnetically sorted T cell population. From each sorted fraction, genomic DNA was isolated and quantified by UV absorbance on a Nanodrop 2000c. Using the deep immunoSEQ assay, multiplex PCR amplified TCR CDR3 regions from genomic DNA. Genomic DNA extracted from each cell subset was distributed evenly over all wells of several immunoSEQ 96-well plates, and each plate served as one replicate. For sorted subsets, each replicate PCR was loaded with roughly 200 ng genomic DNA, equivalent to approximately 27,000 T cell genomes. Purified libraries were measured with a Qubit 3.0 fluorometer, size-checked on a Bioanalyzer 2100, and measured again with the KAPA Library Quantification kit. Every immunoSEQ 96-well plate was sequenced on a dedicated single-read 150-cycle Illumina NextSeq 550 flow cell. The paper's data handling went like this. Because the immunoSEQ output held only junctional sequences and lacked quality scores, the filtering could not match the filtering applied to full-length reads. To assign V/J genes and CDR3, sequences were annotated using PyIR, a Python wrapper for IgBLAST v1.9, with IMGT germline references. Reads were removed for weak V/J assignments (E-value above 1e-6), missing CDR3, stop codons, out-of-frame junctions, or ambiguous translated residues. V3J clonotypes were defined by identical inferred V gene, J gene, and CDR3 amino acid sequence. To compute the percentage overlap between repertoires, the number of shared unique clonotypes was divided by the size of the smaller repertoire. Richness of each repertoire was evaluated using RTK rarefaction, the Chao1 estimator, and Recon v2.1 estimates of unobserved clonotypes. Generation probabilities were computed with OLGA for all TCRbeta clonotypes obtained by the gDNA method from four donors. TCRdb's version of the immuneACCESS table is confined to in-frame rearrangements and falls short of the full clone set. An unresolved V gene accounts for under half of the shortfall where checked; the remainder is of unknown origin. That table furnishes V, J and clone size, whereas the DNA furnished D and trimming. The sample table holds about 700,000 clones, of which 92% were seen once. The top ten clonotypes cover about 24% of the sample.

Sequenced sample: naive CD8+ T cells sorted from blood. The label giving this sample's cell subset or site can be read as: CD45RA+CCR7+. The rearranged chain carries TRBV19 and TRBJ2-1, with the identity of the D gene unclear. The source is a man younger than 40 in good health. The DNA sequence follows: TGTGCCAGTAGTATAGCCGGCCACAATGAGCAGTTCTTC. Translated, it gives CASSIAGHNEQFF. Joined to the reference TRBV19 and TRBJ2-1 proteins, this CDR3 gives the full variable domain: DGGITQSPKYLFRKEGQNVTLSCEQNLNHDAMYWYRQDPGQGLRLIYYSQIVNDFQKGDIAEGYSVSREKKESFPLTVTSAQKNPTAFYLCASSIAGHNEQFFGPGTRLTVL.